Shown below are 30 T cell receptor beta chains from a single sample sequenced in a study of OX40 agonist ivuxolimab in advanced cancers. Sequencing was performed with immunoSEQ multiplex PCR; in TCRdb, only in-frame clones are kept and a portion is missing. Of about 25,000 clones in the sample, 86% are singletons; the top ten hold 40% to 50%. The starting material was CD4+ or CD8+ T cells sorted from blood, obtained in a trial of the OX40 agonist ivuxolimab. Receptors originate from an adult with an advanced solid tumor such as melanoma, head and neck, liver or kidney cancer.

A note on this clone: The sample has other DNA sequences that encode this CDR3 too. CDR3: CASSRDSLAKNIQYF. The CDR3 DNA reads TGTGCCAGCAGCAGGGACAGTTTAGCCAAAAACATTCAGTACTTC. V usage is TRBV14 and J usage is TRBJ2-4; 7 bases match TRBD1. This CDR3 is built from 15 residues. Germline assignment: CDR1 SGHDN and CDR2 FVKESK. Losses at the gene ends were 5 bases for V and 0 bases for J; bases not matched to a gene: 4.

CDR3 region: CSGLAGWEQFF. The DNA of the CDR3 is TGCAGTGGGCTGGCAGGGTGGGAGCAGTTCTTC. This chain connects TRBV20-1 to TRBJ2-1; TRBD1 is a possible D gene (5 bases). This CDR3 has 11 residues. Between the trimmed V and J ends, which lost 7 bases and 10 bases, there was a span of 14 bases. The germline V gene has CDR1 DFQATT and CDR2 SNEGSKA (reference sequence).

The rearrangement uses TRBV6-5 and TRBJ2-7, with D perhaps being TRBD1 or TRBD2 (5 bases each). Germline CDR1 MNHEY, CDR2 SVGAGI. The CDR3 runs 13 residues. Trimming left V 6 bases short and J 7 bases short, with 16 bases between. CDR3: CASSPVGAGEQYF. The CDR3 DNA sequence: TGTGCCAGCAGCCCTGTCGGGGCCGGAGAGCAGTACTTC.

The J gene is TRBJ1-1, the V gene TRBV27; D is unresolved. Germline values: CDR1 MNHEY, CDR2 SMNVEV (reference sequence). V was pared by 6 bases and J by 3 bases, with 11 bases between. This CDR3 region has 13 residues. CDR3 sequence: CASRMGRHTEAFF. The CDR3 coding sequence is TGTGCCAGCAGAATGGGCCGCCACACTGAAGCTTTCTTT.

A single count supports this clone. The V and J genes are TRBV2 and TRBJ1-4; 10 nucleotides align to TRBD1. Germline CDR1 and CDR2: SNHLY and FYNNEI. With 7 bases clipped from V and 6 bases from J, the junction kept 5 bases outside the gene matches. The CDR3 spans 14 residues. In DNA, the CDR3 is TGTGCCAGCATTCCGGGACAGGGGTATGAAAAACTGTTTTTT. Its protein is CASIPGQGYEKLFF.

V usage is TRBV7-6 and J usage is TRBJ2-3; 8 bases line up with TRBD2. Trimming took 0 bases from V and 6 from J; bases not matched to a gene: 11. The CDR3 loop spans 17 amino acids. CDR1 is SGHVS, CDR2 FNYEAQ, per germline. The CDR3 protein is CASSLASGTRAFDTQYF. CDR3 coding DNA: TGTGCCAGCAGCTTAGCCTCCGGGACTAGGGCTTTTGATACGCAGTATTTT.

This clone was found once. The chain uses TRBV30 and TRBJ2-5, with 11 bases lining up with TRBD2. Germline lookup yields CDR1 GTSNPN and CDR2 SVGIG (reference sequence). The CDR3 length is 14 residues. With V trimmed by 2 bases and J by 3 bases, 2 bases remained unmatched. The CDR3 sequence is CAWSPGLAEETQYF. CDR3 in DNA: TGTGCCTGGAGTCCGGGACTAGCGGAAGAGACCCAGTACTTC.

The chain carries TRBV7-8 and TRBJ1-5; no clear D. The CDR3 runs 16 residues. V was pared by 2 bases and J by 0 bases, with 11 bases between. Germline V gives CDR1 SGHVS, CDR2 FQNEAQ. As DNA, the CDR3 is TGTGCCAGCAGCTTAACCCAGAGAACTAGCAATCAGCCCCAGCATTTT. Translated: CASSLTQRTSNQPQHF.

As concerns this clone: Only one base separates this from a far larger clonotype, so it likely reflects a read error. V and J are TRBV19 and TRBJ2-7, with 11 bases that match TRBD2. V shed 5 bases, J shed 7 bases, and the junction held 10 bases outside the gene matches. Germline CDR1 is LNHDA and CDR2 is SQIVND (reference sequence). The CDR3 loop spans 15 amino acids. The CDR3 sequence is CASSLTSGDYNEQYF. The CDR3 nucleotides read TGTGCCAGTAGTTTGACTAGCGGGGACTACAATGAGCAGTACTTC.

The chain employs TRBV7-9 and TRBJ2-2, with TRBD1 matching 9 bases. There are 17 residues in the CDR3. V lost 2 bases, J lost 2 bases, and 6 bases stayed unmatched. The germline gives CDR1 SEHNR, CDR2 FQNEAQ (reference sequence). For the CDR3, the DNA is TGTGCCAGCAGCTTATTTGGGACAGGGAGTAACACCGGGGAGCTGTTTTTT. Translated, it gives CASSLFGTGSNTGELFF.

The chain joins TRBV27 to TRBJ2-2; TRBD1 agrees at 7 bases. V lost 4 bases and J lost 4; bases outside the gene matches: 3. The CDR3 runs 14 residues. The V gene's germline CDR1 is MNHEY and CDR2 SMNVEV (reference sequence). DNA of the CDR3: TGTGCCAGCAGTTGGGGGACAGTCACCGGGGAGCTGTTTTTT. This encodes CASSWGTVTGELFF.

V and J are TRBV7-9 and TRBJ2-1; a weak D match, TRBD2 (7 bases). V dropped 5 bases and J dropped 2 bases, with 16 bases sitting between them. Germline V gene sequence: CDR1 SEHNR, CDR2 FQNEAQ (reference sequence). The CDR3 contains 16 residues. CDR3 sequence: CASSPGGGGPYNEQFF. The CDR3 nucleotides are TGTGCCAGCAGCCCCGGCGGCGGGGGCCCCTACAATGAGCAGTTCTTC.

The V gene is TRBV6-5, the J gene TRBJ1-1; 7 positions match TRBD1. This CDR3 is built from 14 residues. J lost 0 bases, V lost 7 bases, and 5 bases had no gene match. The germline V gene encodes CDR1 MNHEY and CDR2 SVGAGI. CDR3 nucleotide sequence: TGTGCCAGCACTCCGGGACAGCTGAACACTGAAGCTTTCTTT. This encodes CASTPGQLNTEAFF.

This clone is medium-sized in the sample. V and J are TRBV27 and TRBJ1-4; 9 bases fit TRBD1. V dropped 6 bases and J dropped 6; count of bases not matched to a gene: 8. The germline V gene has CDR1 MNHEY and CDR2 SMNVEV (reference sequence). The CDR3 runs to 15 residues. CDR3 region: CASSSTGGGYEKLFF. CDR3 DNA: TGTGCCAGCAGCTCCACAGGGGGCGGTTATGAAAAACTGTTTTTT.

CDR3 nucleotides: TGTGCCAGTAGTATCAGACGGGCTGAAGCTTTCTTT. Protein sequence: CASSIRRAEAFF. The chain couples TRBV19 to TRBJ1-1; the D is unclear. V lost 3 bases to trimming and J lost 6 bases, with 8 bases between them. The CDR3 loop spans 12 amino acids. Germline V gene lookup returns CDR1 LNHDA and CDR2 SQIVND (reference sequence).

The chain couples TRBV6-5 to TRBJ2-7, with D possibly matching TRBD2 (7 bases). This CDR3 is built from 14 residues. CDR1 is MNHEY, CDR2 SVGAGI, per germline. The germline V and J ends were trimmed by 2 bases and 10 bases, with 18 bases remaining between them. In DNA form, the CDR3 reads TGTGCCAGCAGTTACGGAGGGGGGGGCTACCACCAGTACTTC. Translating gives CASSYGGGGYHQYF.

This clone was recorded only once. The chain links TRBV6-5 to TRBJ2-1; 10 nucleotides agree with TRBD2. The CDR3 totals 15 residues. V was clipped by 0 bases and J by 5 bases; unmatched bases: 1. Germline lookup yields CDR1 MNHEY and CDR2 SVGAGI. CDR3 nucleotides: TGTGCCAGCAGTTACTCCGGACTAGCGGACAATGAGCAGTTCTTC. Protein product: CASSYSGLADNEQFF.

The chain has TRBV27 and TRBJ2-7; TRBD2 aligns across 13 bases. CDR3 length equals 20 residues. Germline loops: CDR1 MNHEY, CDR2 SMNVEV (reference sequence). V shed 5 bases and J 4 bases; nucleotides not matched to a gene: 20. The CDR3 protein is CASSPILPRRTSGSRYEQYF. The CDR3 DNA follows: TGTGCCAGCAGTCCTATTCTCCCGCGACGGACTAGCGGGAGTCGGTACGAGCAGTACTTC.

J is TRBJ1-3 and V is TRBV7-9; possibly TRBD1 for D (5 bases). The CDR3 covers 14 residues. Germline-derived CDR1 and CDR2 are SEHNR and FQNEAQ (reference sequence). Trimming left V 3 bases short and J 2 bases short, with 8 bases between. For the CDR3, the DNA is TGTGCCAGCAGCTTTGGGGGTCCTGGAAACACCATATATTTT. It encodes CASSFGGPGNTIYF.

This chain connects TRBV14 to TRBJ2-7; either TRBD1 or TRBD2 may supply D (6 bases each). V was clipped by 0 bases and J by 1 base, with 13 bases between them. In germline, CDR1 is SGHDN, CDR2 FVKESK. The CDR3 extends over 16 amino acids. CDR3 in amino acids: CASSQDRGGTSYEQYF. For the CDR3, the DNA is TGTGCCAGCAGCCAAGATCGAGGAGGGACATCCTACGAGCAGTACTTC.

V gene TRBV5-6 combines with J gene TRBJ1-6; D is unresolved. Germline V gives CDR1 SGHDT, CDR2 YYEEEE. V shed 2 bases and J shed 1 base, with 7 bases lying between them. This CDR3 contains 15 residues. The CDR3 coding sequence is TGTGCCAGCAGCTTCGGGGAATCCTATAATTCACCCCTCCACTTT. Translating it yields CASSFGESYNSPLHF.

The V call is TRBV12-1, the J call TRBJ1-1; the table's D call, TRBD1, was not checked against the DNA. TRBV12-1 is reported as a pseudogene. CDR3 length: 16 amino acids. CDR3 nucleotides: TGTGCCAGCAGCTTTGTATCAAAGACACCGAACACTGAAGCTTTCTTT. Translation: CASSFVSKTPNTEAFF.

This clone was observed a few times. This chain links TRBV11-2 with TRBJ1-1; a weak D match, TRBD1 (6 bases). Trimming shortened V by 1 base and J by 6 bases, and 12 bases separated the two germline ends. Per the germline V gene, CDR1 is SGHAT and CDR2 is FQNNGV. This CDR3 contains 14 residues. DNA for the CDR3: TGTGCCAGCAGCTTAGTAAGGACAGCAGCTGAAGCTTTCTTT. Encoded protein: CASSLVRTAAEAFF.

The V and J genes are TRBV20-1 and TRBJ2-7; D unclear. V lost 0 bases, J lost 7 bases, and 7 bases lay in between. The CDR3 is 11 amino acids. Germline-derived CDR1 and CDR2 are DFQATT and SNEGSKA (reference sequence). The CDR3 sequence is CSARDQREQYF. The CDR3 DNA follows: TGCAGTGCTAGAGACCAAAGGGAGCAGTACTTC.

V usage is TRBV27 and J usage is TRBJ2-1, with D possibly matching TRBD1 (6 bases). V lost 2 bases to trimming and J lost 2 bases, with 7 bases between them. Germline values: CDR1 MNHEY, CDR2 SMNVEV (reference sequence). This CDR3 comprises 14 residues. In nucleotides, the CDR3 is TGTGCCAGCAGTTTACGACAGGCCTACAATGAGCAGTTCTTC. Its protein product is CASSLRQAYNEQFF.

This sequence joins TRBV7-6 and TRBJ2-1; 7 bases are a match to TRBD1. V lost 8 bases, J lost 3 bases, and 4 bases stayed unmatched. This CDR3 has 13 residues. Germline assignment: CDR1 SGHVS and CDR2 FNYEAQ. The CDR3 reads CASARDSYNEQFF. DNA for the CDR3: TGTGCCAGCGCCCGGGACAGCTACAATGAGCAGTTCTTC.

The V call is TRBV19, the J call TRBJ2-7; D unclear. Trimming pared 8 bases from V and 0 bases from J, leaving 8 bases between. CDR1 LNHDA and CDR2 SQIVND come from the germline V gene (reference sequence). This CDR3 spans 12 amino acids. As DNA, the CDR3 is TGTGCCAGTTCTTGGGGCTCCTACGAGCAGTACTTC. It specifies CASSWGSYEQYF.

The gene calls are TRBV9 and TRBJ2-5, with TRBD1 identical over 10 bases. Germline V lookup: CDR1 SGDLS, CDR2 YYNGEE. There are 16 residues in the CDR3. Trimming took 4 bases from V and 5 from J; bases not matched to a gene: 11. In nucleotides, the CDR3 is TGTGCCAGCAGCTTAACGACAGGGGGCCTCGGCGAGACCCAGTACTTC. Its protein product is CASSLTTGGLGETQYF.

This chain connects TRBV5-5 to TRBJ2-1; maybe TRBD1 (6 bases). This CDR3 has 12 residues. V gave up 3 bases and J gave up 8 bases, with 9 bases separating them. CDR1 and CDR2 from the germline V gene are SGHKS and YYEKEE (reference sequence). The CDR3 DNA sequence: TGTGCCAGCAGCTCAGGGGTGGATGAGCAGTTCTTC. Its protein is CASSSGVDEQFF.

This sequence joins TRBV15 and TRBJ2-1; perhaps TRBD2 as D (5 bases). V was clipped by 2 bases and J by 0 bases, with 11 bases between them. This CDR3 has 16 residues. Germline V gives CDR1 LNHNV, CDR2 YYDKDF (reference sequence). The CDR3 DNA is TGTGCCACCAGCAGAACGGGGTGGAGCTCCTACAATGAGCAGTTCTTC. It encodes CATSRTGWSSYNEQFF.